A single sample is the source of the 11 T cell receptor beta chains below, sequenced in a study of blood T cell repertoires in COVID-19. Using immunoSEQ multiplex PCR, the repertoire was profiled, and TCRdb retains in-frame clones only, with some absent. The table includes roughly 87,000 clones, more than 70% detected once. The sample consisted of peripheral blood. Receptors were obtained from a woman older than 75 with acute or convalescent COVID-19.

The CDR3 here is CASIDRGLDGYTF. CDR3 in DNA: TGTGCCAGCATAGACAGGGGGCTTGATGGCTACACCTTC. This chain connects TRBV2 to TRBJ1-2, with TRBD1 identical over 10 bases. CDR1 is SNHLY, CDR2 FYNNEI, per germline. This CDR3 contains 13 residues. V was clipped by 7 bases and J by 6 bases; unmatched bases: 5.

The chain has TRBV9 and TRBJ1-6; D uncertain. V lost 0 bases and J lost 8, with 6 bases in between. The CDR3 consists of 13 residues. From germline, CDR1 is SGDLS and CDR2 YYNGEE. CDR3 region: CASSVEADSPLHF. In DNA, the CDR3 is TGTGCCAGCAGCGTAGAGGCGGATTCACCCCTCCACTTT.

This rearrangement joins TRBV18 to TRBJ1-1; D is undetermined. The V end was cut by 6 bases, the J end by 5 bases, with 13 bases between. Germline V lookup: CDR1 KGHSH, CDR2 LQKENI. CDR3 size: 13 residues. CDR3 DNA sequence: TGTGCCAGCTCGAGAGCCTCCGATACTGAAGCTTTCTTT. Its translation is CASSRASDTEAFF.

This clone was counted at least ten times. This chain links TRBV6-6 with TRBJ2-7; D is possibly TRBD1 (6 bases). The CDR3 has 14 residues. Deletions cut 5 bases from V and 5 bases from J, with 16 bases between. Germline values: CDR1 MNHNY, CDR2 SVGAGI (reference sequence). CDR3 DNA: TGTGCCAGCAGTCGGGACGGGACAACCCACGAGCAGTACTTC. It encodes CASSRDGTTHEQYF.

The chain couples TRBV3-1 (or the pseudogene TRBV3-2) to TRBJ2-5, with 8 positions matching TRBD2. This CDR3 is 15 amino acids long. Germline trimming cut 2 bases from V and 5 bases from J; bases unmatched to any gene: 7. Per germline, CDR1 LGHDT and CDR2 YNNKEL (reference sequence). The chain's CDR3 is CASSQSPSGPETQYF. In DNA form, the CDR3 reads TGTGCCAGCAGCCAATCCCCTAGCGGGCCTGAGACCCAGTACTTC.

The chain employs TRBV9 and TRBJ1-1, with 10 bases matching TRBD1. V lost 0 bases and J lost 4; bases outside the gene matches: 3. This CDR3 has 15 residues. Germline V gives CDR1 SGDLS, CDR2 YYNGEE. This CDR3 is CASSVARDRGTEAFF. In DNA form, the CDR3 reads TGTGCCAGCAGCGTAGCCCGGGACAGGGGCACTGAAGCTTTCTTT.

The chain links TRBV5-1 to TRBJ1-2; 7 bases map to TRBD1. The CDR3 totals 14 residues. Germline V lookup: CDR1 SGHRS, CDR2 YFSETQ. Trimming took 0 bases from V and 4 from J; bases not matched to a gene: 3. The CDR3 region has the DNA TGCGCCAGCAGCTTGGGGGGACAGAGCTATGGCTACACCTTC. Protein sequence: CASSLGGQSYGYTF.

The genes are TRBV6-5 and TRBJ1-2; D is unresolved. The germline V gene encodes CDR1 MNHEY and CDR2 SVGAGI. The length of the CDR3 is 13 residues. The ends were cut back, 6 bases at V and 8 bases at J, with 16 bases in the middle. The CDR3 here is CASRQLEGYGYTF. Written as DNA, the CDR3 is TGTGCCAGCAGACAACTTGAGGGATACGGCTACACCTTC.

The rearrangement uses TRBV19 and TRBJ2-7; 7 bases align to TRBD2. This CDR3 has 15 residues. Germline assignment: CDR1 LNHDA and CDR2 SQIVND (reference sequence). Trimming took 7 bases from V and 2 from J; bases not matched to a gene: 11. In DNA, the CDR3 is TGTGCCAGTAAGAGGTCCAGGGAGGGCCCCTACGAGCAGTACTTC. The encoded protein is CASKRSREGPYEQYF.

The chain has TRBV6-6 and TRBJ1-6; no clear D gene. There are 13 residues in the CDR3. From germline, CDR1 is MNHNY and CDR2 SVGAGI (reference sequence). V dropped 3 bases and J dropped 10 bases, with 10 bases sitting between them. CDR3 DNA: TGTGCCAGCAGTTATTTTAGGGAGTCACCCCTCCACTTT. This translates into CASSYFRESPLHF.

The chain links TRBV30 to TRBJ2-2; the match to TRBD2 covers 14 bases. The CDR3 length is 14 residues. CDR1 and CDR2 from the germline V gene are GTSNPN and SVGIG (reference sequence). V trimming: 4 bases; J trimming: 6 bases; junction bases outside the gene matches: 1. CDR3 amino acids: CAWTGLAGAGELFF. CDR3 DNA: TGTGCCTGGACGGGACTAGCGGGGGCCGGGGAGCTGTTTTTT.